This T cell receptor beta chain was observed in a study of response to subunit inactivated influenza vaccine. Whole-study findings and limits: Authors proposed each seasonal influenza vaccination draws in few new T cells.

TCRdb re-derived calls from the RT-PCR reads in MiXCR, one entry per CDR3 protein. The table lists around 480,000 distinct CDR3 sequences, approximately 9.9% of them singletons, with 10% to 15% in the top ten. This CDR3 contains 12 residues. V lost 5 bases to trimming and J lost 4 bases, with 11 bases between them. Germline lookup yields CDR1 SQVTM and CDR2 ANQGSEA. This clonotype was counted ten times or more. The antigen is unknown. This receptor was taken from a man between 45 and 60 years old who received an inactivated influenza vaccine. Sequenced material: PBMCs from blood, taken about 6 weeks after vaccination. The rearrangement joins TRBV29-1 to TRBJ1-1; D is undetermined. The chain's CDR3 is CSVFEGATEAFF. CDR3 nucleotides: TGCAGCGTTTTCGAGGGAGCCACTGAAGCTTTCTTT.